This T cell receptor beta chain appears in the sequencing data of a study of cytomegalovirus exposure and HLA in healthy donors. Study-wide results and limits: Specific recognition of CMV antigens was confirmed in vitro for three chains (all CMV-associated).

Concerning this clone: Its antigen is not known.

The ends lost 5 bases at V and 6 bases at J; junction bases unmatched: 9. Germline CDR1 reads SGHTA; CDR2 reads FQGNSA. The CDR3 contains 15 residues. Use of 60 Vbeta and 13 Jbeta primers characterized the PCR. Method: immunoSEQ multiplex PCR; TCRdb's copy keeps in-frame clones and lacks some. The sample yields roughly 110,000 clones, 71% seen once. The origin of this receptor is a female donor in good health and CMV-seronegative. The rearrangement uses TRBV7-2 and TRBJ2-7; 11 positions agree with TRBD1. Sequenced material: PBMCs. Here the CDR3 DNA reads TGTGCCAGCAGCATTACCTGGGACAGGGGGAGCGAGCAGTACTTC. Translating it yields CASSITWDRGSEQYF. The full variable domain, in which reference TRBV7-2 and TRBJ2-7 provide the parts outside the CDR3, is GAGVSQSPSNKVTEKGKDVELRCDPISGHTALYWYRQSLGQGLEFLIYFQGNSAPDKSGLPSDRFSAERTGGSVSTLTIQRTQQEDSAVYLCASSITWDRGSEQYFGPGTRLTVT.